This T cell receptor beta chain was captured by sequencing in a study of a mutant IDH1 vaccine in newly diagnosed glioma. Study-level background: Beginning 4-6 weeks after radiotherapy alone, or with temozolomide cycles, vaccination took place.

Only in-frame clones appear in the TCRdb table, and some are missing; sequencing was by immunoSEQ multiplex PCR. The top ten clones hold 5% to 6.5% of a sample with fewer than 65,000 clones, 75% to 90% of them seen once. The germline gives CDR1 MGHRA, CDR2 YSYEKL. The CDR3 consists of 12 residues. Deletions cut 6 bases from V and 5 bases from J, with 11 bases between. Described time point: week 11, during vaccination. Vaccine doses each comprised 300 ug of mutant IDH1 20-mer peptide, with topical imiquimod. Overall study results and limits: Immune responses induced by vaccination arose in 93.3% of the patients.

To note about this clone: Its specificity is not known.

This receptor was taken from a man between 50 and 59 years old with glioma. This specimen consisted of PBMCs, obtained from a glioma patient whose treatment included an IDH1 peptide vaccine. J is TRBJ2-7 and V is TRBV4-1; tentatively, D is TRBD1 or TRBD2 (5 bases each). Here the CDR3 reads CASSPRENEQYF. CDR3 DNA: TGCGCCAGCAGTCCCAGGGAGAACGAGCAGTACTTC.